Following are 15 T cell receptor beta chains from one sample sequenced in a study of immune evolution from preneoplasia to lung adenocarcinoma. Sequenced by immunoSEQ multiplex PCR; TCRdb stores in-frame clones only, minus some. The repertoire holds approximately 3,000 clones, around 87% seen once, with nearly 3.5% in the top ten. Sequences were obtained from FFPE adjacent normal lung tissue. The source is an older person with lung adenocarcinoma.

This chain links TRBV6-4 with TRBJ1-1, with a tentative D call TRBD1 (6 bases). This CDR3 has 15 amino acids. In germline, CDR1 is MRHNA, CDR2 SNTAGT. V dropped 4 bases and J dropped 0 bases, with 12 bases sitting between them. For the CDR3, the DNA is TGTGCCAGCAGTGCCACAGGGAATCTGAACACTGAAGCTTTCTTT. Encoded protein: CASSATGNLNTEAFF.

There are a few counts of this clone. The rearrangement joins TRBV5-1 to TRBJ1-1; D remains ambiguous. Germline CDR1 reads SGHRS; CDR2 reads YFSETQ. Between the trimmed V and J ends, which lost 0 bases and 1 base, there was a span of 10 bases. The CDR3 is made up of 15 amino acids. The CDR3 here is CASSLDGRPNTEAFF. CDR3 in DNA: TGCGCCAGCAGCTTGGACGGCAGGCCGAACACTGAAGCTTTCTTT.

With respect to this clone: The germline gene is not matched at one end of the junction; a read error may be the cause. The chain couples TRBV6-1 to TRBJ1-2; the D gene is possibly TRBD1 (5 bases). The germline gives CDR1 MNHNS, CDR2 SASEGT. CDR3 size: 12 residues. The CDR3 nucleotides are TGTGCCAGCAGTGGACGTCCGGGACGGCAGAACTTC. Translating it yields CASSGRPGRQNF.

The chain uses TRBV11-2 and TRBJ1-2; TRBD1 matches at 8 bases. This CDR3 spans 14 amino acids. Germline CDR1 and CDR2: SGHAT and FQNNGV. The junction had 4 bases not matched to a gene; V was cut back by 3 bases and J by 4 bases. CDR3: CASSLDRASYGYTF. The CDR3 DNA follows: TGTGCCAGCAGCTTGGACAGGGCGAGCTATGGCTACACCTTC.

This rearrangement joins TRBV28 to TRBJ1-5; D not resolved. V was trimmed by 8 bases and J by 9 bases, leaving 23 bases between them. Looked up from germline, CDR1 is MDHEN and CDR2 is SYDVKM. The CDR3 covers 15 residues. The DNA of the CDR3 is TGTGCCAGCCTCCTCCATGGGAGTGAGCGTCGGCCCCAGCATTTT. The encoded protein is CASLLHGSERRPQHF.

The chain uses TRBV29-1 and TRBJ1-3; D is unclear. CDR3 length: 13 residues. Germline lookup yields CDR1 SQVTM and CDR2 ANQGSEA. V was pared by 5 bases and J by 0 bases, with 8 bases between. The CDR3 spells CSVRVYSGNTIYF. CDR3 DNA sequence: TGCAGCGTTAGGGTATACTCTGGAAACACCATATATTTT.

The chain is built from TRBV6-5 and TRBJ2-1, with D possibly matching TRBD1 (5 bases). V lost 5 bases and J 0 bases, leaving 11 bases between the germline ends. This CDR3 is 15 amino acids long. Germline CDR1 MNHEY, CDR2 SVGAGI. The CDR3 DNA reads as TGTGCCAGCAGTCGTGGGGCGAGCTCCTACAATGAGCAGTTCTTC. Protein sequence: CASSRGASSYNEQFF.

The J gene is TRBJ2-7, the V gene TRBV4-2; no clear D gene. With 1 base removed from V and 6 bases from J, the gap between germline ends came to 10 bases. Germline CDR1 LGHNA, CDR2 YNFKEQ. CDR3 size: 13 residues. The CDR3 nucleotides are TGTGCCAGCAGCCAAGCCCGGTCTGCCGAGCAGTACTTC. Translation gives CASSQARSAEQYF.

V usage is TRBV4-2 and J usage is TRBJ1-1, with 7 nucleotides matching TRBD1. Germline V gives CDR1 LGHNA, CDR2 YNFKEQ. The CDR3 has 14 residues. V was pared by 4 bases and J by 4 bases, with 6 bases of the junction left unmatched. The CDR3 bases are TGTGCCAGCAGCCTAGACAGGGAGGGCACTGAAGCTTTCTTT. It codes for CASSLDREGTEAFF.

The chain carries TRBV7-9 and TRBJ1-3; no reliable D call. In germline, CDR1 is SEHNR, CDR2 FQNEAQ (reference sequence). The CDR3 contains 17 residues. Trimming removed 4 bases from V and 0 bases from J, with 16 bases in between. CDR3 loop: CASSSQGLISSGNTIYF. The CDR3, as DNA: TGTGCCAGCAGCTCTCAAGGACTGATTAGCTCTGGAAACACCATATATTTT.

This clone has just one count. The chain uses TRBV4-1 and TRBJ2-7; tentatively, D is TRBD1 or TRBD2 (5 bases each). This CDR3 has 16 amino acids. Trimming pared 0 bases from V and 0 bases from J, leaving 12 bases between. The germline CDR1 and CDR2 sequences are MGHRA and YSYEKL. The CDR3 coding sequence is TGCGCCAGCAGCCAAGATCGGGACCCAAGCTCCTACGAGCAGTACTTC. Amino acid sequence: CASSQDRDPSSYEQYF.

The V call is TRBV2, the J call TRBJ1-2, with 12 bases identical to TRBD1. The V segment lost 2 bases and the J segment 7 bases; nucleotides outside the gene matches: 8. There are 16 residues in the CDR3. CDR1 is SNHLY, CDR2 FYNNEI, per germline. The CDR3 DNA follows: TGTGCCAGCAGTGAAACCGAGGGACAGGGGGCGCTTGGCTACACCTTC. It yields the protein CASSETEGQGALGYTF. Full variable domain (remainder filled in from reference TRBV2 and TRBJ1-2): EPEVTQTPSHQVTQMGQEVILRCVPISNHLYFYWYRQILGQKVEFLVSFYNNEISEKSEIFDDQFSVERPDGSNFTLKIRSTKLEDSAMYFCASSETEGQGALGYTFGSGTRLTVV.

The chain recombines TRBV25-1 with TRBJ1-2, with D unclear. The CDR3 runs 13 residues. Germline CDR1 is MGHDK and CDR2 is SYGVNS. V dropped 3 bases and J dropped 6 bases, with 11 bases sitting between them. In DNA form, the CDR3 reads TGTGCCAGCAGTGACCCCATTGGGGATGGCTACACCTTC. This encodes CASSDPIGDGYTF.

This clone is a singleton in its sample. The V gene is TRBV9, the J gene TRBJ2-3; D may be TRBD1 (6 bases). Germline V gene sequence: CDR1 SGDLS, CDR2 YYNGEE. Trimming removed 4 bases from V and 5 bases from J, with 17 bases in between. The length of the CDR3 is 15 residues. In nucleotides, the CDR3 is TGTGCCAGCAGCCCAACACACCAGGGGAGAGATACGCAGTATTTT. Translation: CASSPTHQGRDTQYF.

The chain combines TRBV28 with TRBJ2-7; the D gene is possibly TRBD2 (6 bases). Germline lookup yields CDR1 MDHEN and CDR2 SYDVKM. V dropped 3 bases and J dropped 4 bases, with 13 bases sitting between them. The CDR3 has 14 residues. CDR3 sequence reads: CASSLSSGVYEQYF. CDR3 nucleotides: TGTGCCAGCAGTTTGAGTAGCGGTGTTTACGAGCAGTACTTC.